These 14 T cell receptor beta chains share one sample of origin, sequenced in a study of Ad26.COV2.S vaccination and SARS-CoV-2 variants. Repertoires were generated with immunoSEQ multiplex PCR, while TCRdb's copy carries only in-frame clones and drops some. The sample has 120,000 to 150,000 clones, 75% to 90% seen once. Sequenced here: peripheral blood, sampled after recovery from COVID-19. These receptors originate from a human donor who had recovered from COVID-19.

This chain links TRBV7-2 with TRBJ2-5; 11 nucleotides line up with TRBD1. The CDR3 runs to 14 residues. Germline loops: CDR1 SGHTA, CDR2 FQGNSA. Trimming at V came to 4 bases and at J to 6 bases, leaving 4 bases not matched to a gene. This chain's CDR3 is CASSWDRGVKTQYF. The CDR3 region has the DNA TGTGCCAGCAGCTGGGACAGGGGGGTGAAGACCCAGTACTTC.

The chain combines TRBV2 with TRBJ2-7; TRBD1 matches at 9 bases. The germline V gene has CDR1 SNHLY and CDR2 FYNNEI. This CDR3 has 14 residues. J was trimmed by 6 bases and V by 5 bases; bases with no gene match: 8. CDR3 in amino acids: CASSTQGAQGEQYF. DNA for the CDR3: TGTGCCAGCAGTACACAGGGGGCCCAAGGCGAGCAGTACTTC.

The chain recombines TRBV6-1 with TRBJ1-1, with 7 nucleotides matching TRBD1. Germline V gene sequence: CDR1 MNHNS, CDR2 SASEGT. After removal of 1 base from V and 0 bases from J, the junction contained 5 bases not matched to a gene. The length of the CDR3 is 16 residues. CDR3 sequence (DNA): TGTGCCAGCAGTGAAGTCAGGGGGTGGGTGAACACTGAAGCTTTCTTT. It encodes CASSEVRGWVNTEAFF.

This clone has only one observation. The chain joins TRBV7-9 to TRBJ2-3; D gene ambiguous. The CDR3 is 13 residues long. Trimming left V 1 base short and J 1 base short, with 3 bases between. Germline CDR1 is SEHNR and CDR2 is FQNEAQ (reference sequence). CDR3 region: CASSLVGTDTQYF. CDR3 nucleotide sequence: TGTGCCAGCAGCTTAGTGGGCACAGATACGCAGTATTTT.

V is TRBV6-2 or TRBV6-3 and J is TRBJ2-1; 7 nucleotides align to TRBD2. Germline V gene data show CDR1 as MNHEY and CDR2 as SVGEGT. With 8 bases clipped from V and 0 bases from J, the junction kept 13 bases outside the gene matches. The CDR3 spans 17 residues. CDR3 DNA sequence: TGTGCCAGCTGCCTCACCTTCGGGAGGACCTCCTACAATGAGCAGTTCTTC. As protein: CASCLTFGRTSYNEQFF.

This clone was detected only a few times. The CDR3 bases are TGCGCCAGCAGCCAAGACCGGAATTCCTACGAGCAGTACTTC. Protein sequence: CASSQDRNSYEQYF. The chain links TRBV4-1 to TRBJ2-7; D remains unclear. Germline V gene lookup returns CDR1 MGHRA and CDR2 YSYEKL. The CDR3 totals 14 residues. V shed 0 bases and J shed 1 base, with 7 bases lying between them.

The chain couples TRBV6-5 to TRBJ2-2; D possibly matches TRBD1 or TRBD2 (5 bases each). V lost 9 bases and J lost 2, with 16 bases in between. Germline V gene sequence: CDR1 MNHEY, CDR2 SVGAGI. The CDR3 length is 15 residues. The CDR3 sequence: CASLYRDLNTGELFF. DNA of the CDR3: TGTGCCAGTCTATACCGGGACCTAAACACCGGGGAGCTGTTTTTT.

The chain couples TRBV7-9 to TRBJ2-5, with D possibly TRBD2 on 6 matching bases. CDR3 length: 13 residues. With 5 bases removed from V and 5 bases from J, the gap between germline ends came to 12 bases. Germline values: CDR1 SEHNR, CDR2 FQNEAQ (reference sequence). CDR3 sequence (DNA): TGTGCCAGCAGCCCGCTGGGGAGGGAGACCCAGTACTTC. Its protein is CASSPLGRETQYF. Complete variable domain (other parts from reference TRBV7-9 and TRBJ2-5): DTGVSQNPRHKITKRGQNVTFRCDPISEHNRLYWYRQTLGQGPEFLTYFQNEAQLEKSRLLSDRFSAERPKGSFSTLEIQRTEQGDSAMYLCASSPLGRETQYFGPGTRLLVL.

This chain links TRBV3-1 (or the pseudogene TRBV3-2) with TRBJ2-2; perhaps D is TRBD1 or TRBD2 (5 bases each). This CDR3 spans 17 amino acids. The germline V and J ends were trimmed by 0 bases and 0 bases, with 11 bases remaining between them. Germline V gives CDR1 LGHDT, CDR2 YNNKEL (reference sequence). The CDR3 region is CASSQDRGRTNTGELFF. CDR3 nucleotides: TGTGCCAGCAGCCAAGACCGGGGCAGAACGAACACCGGGGAGCTGTTTTTT.

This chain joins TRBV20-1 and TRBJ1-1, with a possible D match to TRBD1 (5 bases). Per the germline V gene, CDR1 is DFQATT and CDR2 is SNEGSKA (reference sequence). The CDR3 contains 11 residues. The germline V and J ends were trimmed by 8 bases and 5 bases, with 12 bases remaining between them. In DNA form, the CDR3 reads TGCAGTACCCGGGGGAGTACTGAAGCTTTCTTT. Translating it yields CSTRGSTEAFF.

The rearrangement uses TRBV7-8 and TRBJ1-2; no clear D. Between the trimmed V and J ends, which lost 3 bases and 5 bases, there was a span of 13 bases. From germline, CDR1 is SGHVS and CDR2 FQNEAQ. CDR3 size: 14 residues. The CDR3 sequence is CASSFLGAGYGYTF. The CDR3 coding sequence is TGTGCCAGCAGCTTCCTGGGTGCGGGTTATGGCTACACCTTC.

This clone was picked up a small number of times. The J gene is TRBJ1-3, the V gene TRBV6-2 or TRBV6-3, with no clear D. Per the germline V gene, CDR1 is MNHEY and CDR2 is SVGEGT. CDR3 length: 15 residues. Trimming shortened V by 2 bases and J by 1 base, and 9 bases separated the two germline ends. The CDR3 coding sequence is TGTGCCAGCAGTTACCGGGTGGATTCTGGAAACACCATATATTTT. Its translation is CASSYRVDSGNTIYF.

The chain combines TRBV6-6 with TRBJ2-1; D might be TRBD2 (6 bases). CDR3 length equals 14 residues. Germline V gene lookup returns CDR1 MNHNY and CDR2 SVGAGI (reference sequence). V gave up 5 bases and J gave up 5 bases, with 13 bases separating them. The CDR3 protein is CASSTGTLNNEQFF. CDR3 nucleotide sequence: TGTGCCAGCAGTACCGGGACTCTAAACAATGAGCAGTTCTTC.

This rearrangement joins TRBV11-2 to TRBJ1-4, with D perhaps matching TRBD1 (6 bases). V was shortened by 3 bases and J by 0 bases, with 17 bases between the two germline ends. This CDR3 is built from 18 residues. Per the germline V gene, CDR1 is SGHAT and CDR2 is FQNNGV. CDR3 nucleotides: TGTGCCAGCAGCTTTCCCGGGGGCAAAAGAGCAACTAATGAAAAACTGTTTTTT. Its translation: CASSFPGGKRATNEKLFF.